This record concerns one TCR beta chain sequence. Antigen unknown. In the PCR, 60 Vbeta and 13 Jbeta primers were used. Generated by immunoSEQ multiplex PCR, the TCRdb table keeps only in-frame clones and is missing some. In the table there are 150,000 to 200,000 clones, around 78% of which are singletons. The record originates from a study of cytomegalovirus exposure and HLA in healthy donors. Study as a whole: Unique TCR beta sequences numbering 95 million to 130 million came from 150 million to 200 million T cells in an earlier analysis. Overall study results and limits: Follow-up analysis found HLA locus-dependent TCR association rates, highest for DRB1 and lowest for HLA-C. Association of approximately 16,000 TCR beta sequences with HLA alleles was found at 0.05 false discovery rate in a later analysis. Researchers catalogued some 160 TCR beta chains as cytomegalovirus-associated.

From germline, CDR1 is LGHNA and CDR2 YSLEER. Trimming cost V 3 bases and J 5 bases, with 7 bases left between them. CDR3 length: 12 amino acids. This clonotype was sampled from a woman aged 25 to 39 in good health and CMV-seropositive. The specimen sequenced was PBMCs. The J gene is TRBJ1-2, the V gene TRBV4-3; a possible D gene is TRBD1 (6 bases). CDR3 nucleotides: TGCGCCAGCAGCCAGAGGGGGTATGGCTACACCTTC. Amino acids: CASSQRGYGYTF.